This T cell receptor (beta chain) was recorded in a study of spatial heterogeneity in lung cancer. Study as a whole: Matched bulk RNA-seq provided a T cell module score, and TCR transcript counts in tumor regions correlated strongly with it. Study results and caveats: In tumors, expanded intratumoral alpha and beta TCR counts tracked mutation counts.

The time point denotes: sample taken at primary tumor resection. The input material, whole RNA from tumor, nontumor lung or frozen PBMC, was sequenced unsorted. CDR3 length equals 14 residues. Germline CDR1 is SQVTM and CDR2 is ANQGSEA. V was pared by 6 bases and J by 5 bases, with 6 bases of the junction left unmatched. In this sample, this clonotype is medium-sized. As yet, its antigen is unknown. With the library built for alpha chains, this beta chain is off target and its frequency is not meaningful. Every molecule of TCR cDNA had its own unique molecular identifier. TCRdb redid the calling of the 5' RACE reads with MiXCR, one entry per CDR3 protein. The data show 5,500 to 7,500 distinct CDR3 sequences, with roughly 12% seen just once and around a fifth held by the top ten.

The chain is built from TRBV29-1 and TRBJ2-2; 10 positions agree with TRBD2. The specimen was lung tumor tissue, collected at surgery. The sequence was obtained from a male donor with early-stage non-small cell lung cancer. DNA of the CDR3: TGCAGCGTCGGCGGGACTAGCGATACCGGGGAGCTGTTTTTT. This sequence encodes CSVGGTSDTGELFF.